This T cell receptor beta chain originates from a study of cytomegalovirus exposure and HLA in healthy donors. V was cut by 8 bases and J by 3 bases, with 11 bases left in between. The germline V gene has CDR1 MNHNS and CDR2 SASEGT. There are 13 residues in the CDR3. PCR amplification relied on 60 Vbeta primers (plus 13 Jbeta primers). Here immunoSEQ multiplex PCR was the method, and the copy in TCRdb shows in-frame clones only, minus some. The sample has roughly 120,000 clones, 70% to 80% seen once; the top ten hold 2% to 2.5%. The receptor was derived from a young man in good health and CMV-seronegative. The material sequenced was PBMCs. The rearrangement uses TRBV6-1 and TRBJ1-5, with a weak D call TRBD1 (5 bases). This chain's CDR3 is CASDGGINQPQHF. CDR3 sequence (DNA): TGTGCCAGCGACGGGGGTATCAATCAGCCCCAGCATTTT.